This paragraph covers one TCR beta chain sequence. Germline CDR1 is ENHRY and CDR2 is SYGVKD. The CDR3 totals 14 residues. V was trimmed by 2 bases and J by 9 bases, leaving 14 bases between them. These data come from a study of blood T cell repertoires in COVID-19. The study recruited people aged roughly 18 to 100 years across approximately 25 US areas. Self-reported history from a screening survey and questionnaire set each donor's cohort. Per the authors' pipeline: The authors estimated nucleated cell counts from reference gene primer amplification. Only in-frame clones appear in the TCRdb table, and some are missing; sequencing was by immunoSEQ multiplex PCR. That table furnishes V, J and clone size, whereas the DNA furnished D and trimming. The sample yields 300,000 to 450,000 clones, 88% seen once.

Input material: PBMCs or T cells enriched from blood (not recorded which). This receptor was obtained from a young woman who had recovered from COVID-19. J is TRBJ2-1 and V is TRBV10-3, with D maybe TRBD1 (6 bases). The CDR3 DNA reads TGTGCCATCAGTGAGCCTACAGGGTTTGGTGAGCAGTTCTTC. Its protein product is CAISEPTGFGEQFF.